The clone carrying this T cell receptor beta chain was seen more than once but under ten times. Its antigen remains unidentified. The record originates from a study of Graves' ophthalmopathy and Graves' hyperthyroidism. Study observations and caveats: Progression of ophthalmopathy was predicted by the model with about 67% sensitivity and about 72% specificity.

Each diagnosis was determined on the basis of clinical symptoms, serum thyroxine, TRAb, thyroid ultrasound and orbital computed tomography. Losses at the gene ends were 3 bases for V and 6 bases for J; bases not matched to a gene: 7. Germline V CDR1 and CDR2: KGHSH, LQKENI. This CDR3 spans 15 amino acids. RNA transcripts were the template, and TCR beta CDR3 regions were amplified from them. A first-round RT-PCR used HTBI primers, followed by a second-round multiplex PCR. MiXCR was run by TCRdb on the multiplex PCR reads, yielding one entry per CDR3 protein. The sample lists roughly 300,000 distinct CDR3 sequences, roughly 16% seen once, with roughly an eighth in the top ten.

The chain joins TRBV18 to TRBJ1-2; 10 bases agree with TRBD1. This clonotype was sampled from an adult man with Graves' ophthalmopathy. Material: peripheral blood. Here the CDR3 DNA reads TGTGCCAGCTCACCCCAAAGGACAGGGGGAGATGGCTACACCTTC. It translates to CASSPQRTGGDGYTF. Filled out from reference TRBV18 and TRBJ1-2, the complete variable domain reads NAGVMQNPRHLVRRRGQEARLRCSPMKGHSHVYWYRQLPEEGLKFMVYLQKENIIDESGMPKERFSAEFPKEGPSILRIQQVVRGDSAAYFCASSPQRTGGDGYTFGSGTRLTVV.